This T cell receptor (beta chain) was sequenced during a study of blood T cell repertoires in COVID-19. Study context: PBMCs, B-cell-depleted T cells, or T cells provided the cDNA or gDNA that made up the material.

Germline assignment: CDR1 SGHRS and CDR2 YFSETQ. V lost 0 bases and J 4 bases, leaving 10 bases between the germline ends. The CDR3 loop spans 14 amino acids. As originally analysed: Estimated nucleated cell counts came from reference gene primer amplification. Clones were read by immunoSEQ multiplex PCR, and TCRdb kept only the in-frame ones, dropping some. V and J calls and clone size are as listed in that table; D and trimming were resolved from the DNA. The profile shows about 160,000 clones, 85% of them singletons. Sequencing input: peripheral blood. The receptor was isolated from a human donor with acute or convalescent COVID-19. The donor label of this sample is uncertain. This chain links TRBV5-1 with TRBJ1-1; D gene uncertain. CDR3 sequence: CASSLGPGRTEAFF. CDR3 bases: TGCGCCAGCAGCTTGGGCCCAGGTCGCACTGAAGCTTTCTTT.